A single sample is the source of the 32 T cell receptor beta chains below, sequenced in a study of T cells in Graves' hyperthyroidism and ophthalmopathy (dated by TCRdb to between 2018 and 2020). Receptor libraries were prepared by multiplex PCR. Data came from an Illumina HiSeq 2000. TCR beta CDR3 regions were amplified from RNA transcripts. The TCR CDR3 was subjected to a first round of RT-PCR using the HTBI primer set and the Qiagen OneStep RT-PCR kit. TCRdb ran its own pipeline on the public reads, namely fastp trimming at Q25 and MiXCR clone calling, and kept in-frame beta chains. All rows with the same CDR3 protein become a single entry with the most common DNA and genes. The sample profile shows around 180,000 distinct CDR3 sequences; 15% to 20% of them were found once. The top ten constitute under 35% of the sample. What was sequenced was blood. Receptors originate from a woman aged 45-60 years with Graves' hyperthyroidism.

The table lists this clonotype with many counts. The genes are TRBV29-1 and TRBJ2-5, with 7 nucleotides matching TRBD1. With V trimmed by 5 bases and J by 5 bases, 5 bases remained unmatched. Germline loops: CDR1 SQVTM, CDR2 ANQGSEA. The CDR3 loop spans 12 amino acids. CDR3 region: CSVHRDSETQYF. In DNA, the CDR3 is TGCAGCGTTCACCGGGACAGTGAGACCCAGTACTTC. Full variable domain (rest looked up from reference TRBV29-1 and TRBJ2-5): SAVISQKPSRDICQRGTSLTIQCQVDSQVTMMFWYRQQPGQSLTLIATANQGSEATYESGFVIDKFPISRPNLTFSTLTVSNMSPEDSSIYLCSVHRDSETQYFGPGTRLLVL.

The CDR3 nucleotides read TGTGCCAGCAGCCTCCTACAGGGGGCAAGGACTGAAGCTTTCTTT. Translating gives CASSLLQGARTEAFF. The chain has TRBV5-5 and TRBJ1-1, with 9 bases fitting TRBD1. V trimming: 4 bases; J trimming: 5 bases; junction bases outside the gene matches: 9. The CDR3 has 15 residues. The germline V gene encodes CDR1 SGHKS and CDR2 YYEKEE (reference sequence).

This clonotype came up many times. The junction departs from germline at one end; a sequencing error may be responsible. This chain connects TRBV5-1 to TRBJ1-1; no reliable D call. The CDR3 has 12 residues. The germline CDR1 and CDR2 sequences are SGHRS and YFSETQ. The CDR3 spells CASREGRTVAFF. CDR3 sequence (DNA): TGCGCCAGCAGGGAGGGCAGGACTGTAGCTTTCTTT.

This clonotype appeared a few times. The chain's CDR3 is CSASDDSIGREQYF. As DNA, the CDR3 is TGCAGTGCTTCCGATGACAGTATTGGGCGGGAGCAGTACTTC. The chain joins TRBV20-1 to TRBJ2-7, with a possible D match to TRBD1 (5 bases). CDR1 DFQATT and CDR2 SNEGSKA come from the germline V gene (reference sequence). This CDR3 is 14 amino acids long. Trimming cost V 5 bases and J 7 bases, with 21 bases left between them.

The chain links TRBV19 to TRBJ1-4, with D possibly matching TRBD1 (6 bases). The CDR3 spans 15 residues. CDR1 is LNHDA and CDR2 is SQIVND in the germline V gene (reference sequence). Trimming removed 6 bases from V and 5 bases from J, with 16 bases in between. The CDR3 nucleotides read TGTGCCAGTAGCCTTGAACAGGGCGTCAATGAAAAACTGTTTTTT. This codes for CASSLEQGVNEKLFF.

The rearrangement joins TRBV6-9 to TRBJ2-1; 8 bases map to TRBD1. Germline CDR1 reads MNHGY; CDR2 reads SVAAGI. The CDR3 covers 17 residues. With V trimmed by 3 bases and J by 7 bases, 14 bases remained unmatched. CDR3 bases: TGTGCCAGCAGTTACTTACTACAGGGGGGAGTGGTAAATGAGCAGTTCTTC. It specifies CASSYLLQGGVVNEQFF.

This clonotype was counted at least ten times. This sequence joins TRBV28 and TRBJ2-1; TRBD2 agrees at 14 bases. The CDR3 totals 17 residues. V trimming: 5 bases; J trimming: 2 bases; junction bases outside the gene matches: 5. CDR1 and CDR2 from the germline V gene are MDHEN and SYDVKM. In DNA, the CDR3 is TGTGCCAGCAGTCTCGGGACTAGCGGGGGTCCCTACAATGAGCAGTTCTTC. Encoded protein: CASSLGTSGGPYNEQFF. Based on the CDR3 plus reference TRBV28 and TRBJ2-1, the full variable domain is DVKVTQSSRYLVKRTGEKVFLECVQDMDHENMFWYRQDPGLGLRLIYFSYDVKMKEKGDIPEGYSVSREKKERFSLILESASTNQTSMYLCASSLGTSGGPYNEQFFGPGTRLTVL.

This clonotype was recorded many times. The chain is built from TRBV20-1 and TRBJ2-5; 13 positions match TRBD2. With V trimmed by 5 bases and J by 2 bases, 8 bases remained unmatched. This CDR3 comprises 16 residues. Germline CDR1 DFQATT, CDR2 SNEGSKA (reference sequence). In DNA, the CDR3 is TGCAGTGCTCCTGAACGGACTAGCGGGGGACAAGAGACCCAGTACTTC. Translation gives CSAPERTSGGQETQYF.

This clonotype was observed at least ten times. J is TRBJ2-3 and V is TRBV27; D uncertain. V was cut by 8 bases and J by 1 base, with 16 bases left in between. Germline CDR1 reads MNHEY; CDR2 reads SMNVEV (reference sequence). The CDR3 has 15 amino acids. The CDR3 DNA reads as TGTGCCAGCGCCACGACCGGGTCCGGCACAGATACGCAGTATTTT. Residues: CASATTGSGTDTQYF.

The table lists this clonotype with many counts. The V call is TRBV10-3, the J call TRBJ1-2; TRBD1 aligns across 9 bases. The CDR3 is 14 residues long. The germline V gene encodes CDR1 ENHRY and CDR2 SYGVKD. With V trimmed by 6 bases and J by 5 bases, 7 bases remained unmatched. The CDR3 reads CAISSTGGVYGYTF. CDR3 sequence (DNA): TGTGCCATCAGCTCGACAGGGGGTGTTTATGGCTACACCTTC.

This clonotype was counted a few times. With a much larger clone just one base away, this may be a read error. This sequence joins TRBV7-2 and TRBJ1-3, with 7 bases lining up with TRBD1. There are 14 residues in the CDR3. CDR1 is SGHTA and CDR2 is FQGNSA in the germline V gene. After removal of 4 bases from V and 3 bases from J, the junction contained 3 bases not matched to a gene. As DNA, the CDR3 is TGTGCCAGCAGCTCGACAGGGATTGGAAACACCATATATTTT. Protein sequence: CASSSTGIGNTIYF.

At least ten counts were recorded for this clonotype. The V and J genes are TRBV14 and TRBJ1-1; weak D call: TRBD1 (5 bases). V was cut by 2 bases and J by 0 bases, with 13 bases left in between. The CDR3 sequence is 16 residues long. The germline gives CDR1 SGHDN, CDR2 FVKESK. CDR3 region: CASSQNLGRMNTEAFF. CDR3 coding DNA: TGTGCCAGCAGCCAAAACCTGGGACGGATGAACACTGAAGCTTTCTTT. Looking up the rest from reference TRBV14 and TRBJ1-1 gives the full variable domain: EAGVTQFPSHSVIEKGQTVTLRCDPISGHDNLYWYRRVMGKEIKFLLHFVKESKQDESGMPNNRFLAERTGGTYSTLKVQPAELEDSGVYFCASSQNLGRMNTEAFFGQGTRLTVV.

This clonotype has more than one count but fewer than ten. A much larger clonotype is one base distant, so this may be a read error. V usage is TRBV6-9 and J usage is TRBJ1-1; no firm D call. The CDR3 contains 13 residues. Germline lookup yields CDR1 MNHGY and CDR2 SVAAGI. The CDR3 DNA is TGTGCCAGCAGTTACGAGGGTACCACTGAAGCTTCCTTT. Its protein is CASSYEGTTEASF.

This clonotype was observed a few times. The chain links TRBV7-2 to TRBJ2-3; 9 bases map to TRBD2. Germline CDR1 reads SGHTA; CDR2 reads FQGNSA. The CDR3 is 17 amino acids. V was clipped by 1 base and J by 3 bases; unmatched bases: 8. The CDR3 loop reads CASSLGGGGGATDTQYF. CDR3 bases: TGTGCCAGCAGCTTAGGAGGTGGCGGGGGGGCGACAGATACGCAGTATTTT.

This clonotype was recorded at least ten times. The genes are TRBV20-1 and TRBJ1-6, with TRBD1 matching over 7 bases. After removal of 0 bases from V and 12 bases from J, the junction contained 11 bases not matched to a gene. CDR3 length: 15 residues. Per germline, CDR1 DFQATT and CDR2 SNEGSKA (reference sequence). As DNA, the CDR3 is TGCAGTGCTAGAGATCTTTGGCAGGGGGGAGTACCCCTCCACTTT. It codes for CSARDLWQGGVPLHF.

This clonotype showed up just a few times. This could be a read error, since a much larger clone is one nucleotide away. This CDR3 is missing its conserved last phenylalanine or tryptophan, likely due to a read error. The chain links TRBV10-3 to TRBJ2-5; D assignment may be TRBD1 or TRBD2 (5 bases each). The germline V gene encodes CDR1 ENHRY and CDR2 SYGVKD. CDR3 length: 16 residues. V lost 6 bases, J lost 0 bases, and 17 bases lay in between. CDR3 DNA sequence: TGTGCCATCAGGAGGGGACGGAACTCGTACCAAGAGACCCAGTACTCC. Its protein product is CAIRRGRNSYQETQYS.

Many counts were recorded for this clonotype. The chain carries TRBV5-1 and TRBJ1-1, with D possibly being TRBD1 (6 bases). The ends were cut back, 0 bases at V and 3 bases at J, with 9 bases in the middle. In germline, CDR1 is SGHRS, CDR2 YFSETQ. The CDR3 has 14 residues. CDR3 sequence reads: CASSLGGAYTEAFF. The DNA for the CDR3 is TGCGCCAGCAGCTTGGGGGGGGCCTACACTGAAGCTTTCTTT.

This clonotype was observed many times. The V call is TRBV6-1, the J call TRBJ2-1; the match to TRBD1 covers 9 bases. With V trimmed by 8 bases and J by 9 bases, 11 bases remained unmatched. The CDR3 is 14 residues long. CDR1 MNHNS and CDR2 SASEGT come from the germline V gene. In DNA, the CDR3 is TGTGCCAGCGAAACCGGGACAGGGATACGTGAGCAGTTCTTC. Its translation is CASETGTGIREQFF.

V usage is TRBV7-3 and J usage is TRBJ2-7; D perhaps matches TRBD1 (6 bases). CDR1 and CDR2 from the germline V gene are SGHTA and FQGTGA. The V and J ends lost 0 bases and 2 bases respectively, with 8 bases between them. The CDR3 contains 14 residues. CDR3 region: CASSLTGQTYEQYF. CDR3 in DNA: TGTGCCAGCAGCTTAACCGGACAGACCTACGAGCAGTACTTC.

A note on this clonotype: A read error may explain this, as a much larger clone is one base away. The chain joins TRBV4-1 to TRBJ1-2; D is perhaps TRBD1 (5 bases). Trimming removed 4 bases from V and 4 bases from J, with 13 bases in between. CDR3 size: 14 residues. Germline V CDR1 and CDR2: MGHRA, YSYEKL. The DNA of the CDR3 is TGCGCCAGCAGCCGAGGGTCAGGGACCTATGGCTACACCTTC. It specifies CASSRGSGTYGYTF.

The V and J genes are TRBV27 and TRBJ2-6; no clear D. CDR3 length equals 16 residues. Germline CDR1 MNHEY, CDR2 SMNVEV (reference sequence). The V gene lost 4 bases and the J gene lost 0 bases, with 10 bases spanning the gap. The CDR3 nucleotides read TGTGCCAGCAGTTCCGGACGGCTCTCTGGGGCCAACGTCCTGACTTTC. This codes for CASSSGRLSGANVLTF.

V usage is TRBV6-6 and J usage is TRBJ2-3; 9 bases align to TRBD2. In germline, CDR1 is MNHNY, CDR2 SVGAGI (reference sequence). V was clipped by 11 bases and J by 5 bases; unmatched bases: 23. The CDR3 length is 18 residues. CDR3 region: CAGSYSGGAGGPRDTQYF. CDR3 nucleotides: TGTGCCGGTAGTTACTCTGGGGGGGCGGGGGGGCCAAGAGATACGCAGTATTTT.

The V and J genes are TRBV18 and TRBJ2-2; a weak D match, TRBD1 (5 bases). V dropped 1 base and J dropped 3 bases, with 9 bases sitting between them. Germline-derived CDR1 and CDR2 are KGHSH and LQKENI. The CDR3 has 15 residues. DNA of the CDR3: TGTGCCAGCTCACCACAAAGCAGGGACACCGGGGAGCTGTTTTTT. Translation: CASSPQSRDTGELFF. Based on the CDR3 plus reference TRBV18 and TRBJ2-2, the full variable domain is NAGVMQNPRHLVRRRGQEARLRCSPMKGHSHVYWYRQLPEEGLKFMVYLQKENIIDESGMPKERFSAEFPKEGPSILRIQQVVRGDSAAYFCASSPQSRDTGELFFGEGSRLTVL.

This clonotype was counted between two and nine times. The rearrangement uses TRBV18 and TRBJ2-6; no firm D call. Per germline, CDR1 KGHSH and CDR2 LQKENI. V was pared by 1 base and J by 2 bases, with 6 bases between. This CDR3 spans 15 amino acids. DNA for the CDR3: TGTGCCAGCTCACCACGTGAAGCTGGGGCCAACGTCCTGACTTTC. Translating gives CASSPREAGANVLTF.

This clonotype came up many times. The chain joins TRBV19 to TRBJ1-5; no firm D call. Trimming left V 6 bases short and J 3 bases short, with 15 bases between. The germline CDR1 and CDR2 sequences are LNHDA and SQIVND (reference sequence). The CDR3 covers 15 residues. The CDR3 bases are TGTGCCAGTAGCAACAGAGTTTCCTTCAATCAGCCCCAGCATTTT. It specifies CASSNRVSFNQPQHF. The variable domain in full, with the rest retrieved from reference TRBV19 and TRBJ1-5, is DGGITQSPKYLFRKEGQNVTLSCEQNLNHDAMYWYRQDPGQGLRLIYYSQIVNDFQKGDIAEGYSVSREKKESFPLTVTSAQKNPTAFYLCASSNRVSFNQPQHFGDGTRLSIL.

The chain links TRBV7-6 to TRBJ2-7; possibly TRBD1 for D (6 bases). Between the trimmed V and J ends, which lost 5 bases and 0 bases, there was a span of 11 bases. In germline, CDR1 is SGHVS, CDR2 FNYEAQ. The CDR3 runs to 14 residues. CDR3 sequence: CASSDTGYSYEQYF. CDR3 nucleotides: TGTGCCAGCAGCGACACAGGGTACTCCTACGAGCAGTACTTC.

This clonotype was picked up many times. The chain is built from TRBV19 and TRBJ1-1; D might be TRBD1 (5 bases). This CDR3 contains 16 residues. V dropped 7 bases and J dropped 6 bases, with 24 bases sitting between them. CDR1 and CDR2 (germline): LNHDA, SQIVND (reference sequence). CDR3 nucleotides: TGTGCCAGTACTCGGGAGTTAGTGGGGCCCCTCTCTGAAGCTTTCTTT. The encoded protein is CASTRELVGPLSEAFF.

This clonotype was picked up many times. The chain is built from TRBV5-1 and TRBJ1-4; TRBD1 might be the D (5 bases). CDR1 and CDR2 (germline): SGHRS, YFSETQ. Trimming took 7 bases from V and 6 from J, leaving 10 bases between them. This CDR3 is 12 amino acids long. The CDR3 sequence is CASGVGDEKLFF. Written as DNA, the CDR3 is TGCGCCAGCGGGGTAGGGGATGAAAAACTGTTTTTT. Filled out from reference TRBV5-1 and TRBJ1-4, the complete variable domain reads KAGVTQTPRYLIKTRGQQVTLSCSPISGHRSVSWYQQTPGQGLQFLFEYFSETQRNKGNFPGRFSGRQFSNSRSEMNVSTLELGDSALYLCASGVGDEKLFFGSGTQLSVL.

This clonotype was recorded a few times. The CDR3 region has the DNA TGTGCCAGTAGTATAGGACAGGGGCCGACCTACGAGCAGTACTTC. Encoded protein: CASSIGQGPTYEQYF. The chain couples TRBV19 to TRBJ2-7, with TRBD1 matching over 8 bases. The CDR3 consists of 15 residues. Trimming at V came to 1 base and at J to 2 bases, leaving 4 bases not matched to a gene. CDR1 is LNHDA, CDR2 SQIVND, per germline (reference sequence).

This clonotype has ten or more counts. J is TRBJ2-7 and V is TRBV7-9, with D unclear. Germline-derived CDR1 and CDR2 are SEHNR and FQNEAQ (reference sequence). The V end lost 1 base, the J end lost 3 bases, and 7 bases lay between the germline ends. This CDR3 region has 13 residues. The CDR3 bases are TGTGCCAGCAGCTTAGTGGAGCGCTACGAGCAGTACTTC. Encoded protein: CASSLVERYEQYF.

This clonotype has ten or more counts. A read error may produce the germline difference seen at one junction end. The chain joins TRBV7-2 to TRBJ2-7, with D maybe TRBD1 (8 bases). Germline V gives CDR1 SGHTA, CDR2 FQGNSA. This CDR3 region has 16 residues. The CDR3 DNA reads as TGTGCCAGCAGCCGCACGGGAGGACAGGGATACTACGGGCAGTACTTC. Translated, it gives CASSRTGGQGYYGQYF.

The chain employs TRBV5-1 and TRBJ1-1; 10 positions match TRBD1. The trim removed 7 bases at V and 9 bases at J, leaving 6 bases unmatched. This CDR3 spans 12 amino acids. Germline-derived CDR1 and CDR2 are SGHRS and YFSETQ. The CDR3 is CASRGQGGKAFF. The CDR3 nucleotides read TGCGCCAGCCGTGGACAGGGGGGAAAAGCTTTCTTT.